Described below is a single T cell receptor (beta chain) sequence and its context. Its specificity is not known. Data came from immunoSEQ multiplex PCR; TCRdb stores just in-frame clones and leaves some out. The repertoire holds 30,000 to 35,000 clones, with over 65% as singletons. Germline lookup yields CDR1 SQVTM and CDR2 ANQGSEA. The ends lost 5 bases at V and 7 bases at J; junction bases unmatched: 15. This CDR3 is 15 amino acids long. The data were taken from a study of STAT3 mutations in large granular lymphocyte leukemia. Broader study findings: In T-cell large granular lymphocyte leukemia, about half of patients showed multiple immunodominant subclonotypes. In several patients, dominant TCR clone burden exceeded STAT3 mutant burden, suggesting STAT3 mutation arose secondarily.

What was sequenced was peripheral blood mononuclear cells. The sequence derives from a woman between 45 and 60 years old with T-cell large granular lymphocyte leukemia. Some clones in this sample may be carry-over from other donors' samples. The V call is TRBV29-1, the J call TRBJ2-7; 9 nucleotides line up with TRBD1. CDR3 region: CSVYTGRDRAQEQYF. CDR3 coding DNA: TGCAGCGTTTATACAGGTCGGGACAGGGCCCAGGAGCAGTACTTC.